The next 20 T cell receptor beta chains were all read from a single sample in a study of T cells in Graves' hyperthyroidism and ophthalmopathy. Researchers took RNA transcripts and amplified the TCR beta CDR3 regions from them. The HTBI primer set drove a first-round RT-PCR of the TCR CDR3. From the multiplex PCR reads, TCRdb called clonotypes with MiXCR, one entry per CDR3 protein. Of about 540,000 distinct CDR3 sequences listed, 46% are singletons. Sequencing used peripheral blood or thyroid tissue (not recorded which). Receptors originate from a woman between 18 and 29 years old with Graves' hyperthyroidism.

This clonotype was detected ten times or more. V and J are TRBV20-1 and TRBJ1-2, with 12 bases lining up with TRBD1. The J segment lost 3 bases and the V segment lost 2 bases, leaving 7 bases of the junction unmatched. The length of the CDR3 is 16 residues. The V gene's germline CDR1 is DFQATT and CDR2 SNEGSKA (reference sequence). The CDR3 sequence is CSARIRGTGGDYGYTF. Here the CDR3 DNA reads TGCAGTGCTAGAATAAGGGGGACAGGGGGCGACTATGGCTACACCTTC.

To note about this clonotype: Possible read error: a much larger clone is one base away. The chain uses TRBV10-3 and TRBJ1-3; 7 positions agree with TRBD1. In germline, CDR1 is ENHRY, CDR2 SYGVKD. The CDR3 sequence is 16 residues long. The CDR3: CAISDGTEASGDTIYF. The CDR3 coding sequence is TGTGCCATCAGTGATGGGACAGAGGCTTCTGGAGACACCATATATTTT.

The chain joins TRBV7-6 to TRBJ2-7, with TRBD2 matching 7 bases. V trimming: 11 bases; J trimming: 4 bases; junction bases outside the gene matches: 14. CDR1 SGHVS and CDR2 FNYEAQ come from the germline V gene. The CDR3 covers 14 residues. CDR3 amino acids: CARSTSANRYEQYF. Here the CDR3 DNA reads TGTGCCCGAAGTACTAGCGCTAACCGATACGAGCAGTACTTC.

The chain links TRBV19 to TRBJ2-2; D possibly corresponds to TRBD2 (6 bases). CDR3 size: 16 residues. V shed 3 bases and J shed 1 base, with 12 bases lying between them. Germline V gene lookup returns CDR1 LNHDA and CDR2 SQIVND (reference sequence). DNA for the CDR3: TGTGCCAGTAGTATTTGGGGCGGGATGAACACCGGGGAGCTGTTTTTT. Protein product: CASSIWGGMNTGELFF.

The chain recombines TRBV19 with TRBJ2-7, with 9 bases fitting TRBD1. Germline trimming cut 7 bases from V and 3 bases from J; bases unmatched to any gene: 10. CDR3 length: 15 residues. From germline, CDR1 is LNHDA and CDR2 SQIVND (reference sequence). The CDR3 sequence is CASNRPGQGVYEQYF. CDR3 nucleotide sequence: TGTGCCAGTAATCGGCCGGGACAGGGAGTCTACGAGCAGTACTTC.

V usage is TRBV7-6 and J usage is TRBJ1-2, with D maybe TRBD1 (5 bases). CDR1 is SGHVS, CDR2 FNYEAQ, per germline. Trimming pared 8 bases from V and 3 bases from J, leaving 16 bases between. The CDR3 runs to 14 residues. CDR3 in amino acids: CASLRPWGDYGYTF. For the CDR3, the DNA is TGTGCCAGCTTACGACCTTGGGGGGACTATGGCTACACCTTC.

The chain combines TRBV28 with TRBJ2-1; perhaps TRBD1 as D (5 bases). The V gene's germline CDR1 is MDHEN and CDR2 SYDVKM. Trimming pared 2 bases from V and 6 bases from J, leaving 5 bases between. The CDR3 totals 12 residues. The CDR3 sequence is CASSLGANEQFF. The CDR3 bases are TGTGCCAGCAGTTTAGGGGCCAATGAGCAGTTCTTC.

This clonotype showed up many times. The chain couples TRBV20-1 to TRBJ2-5; 11 bases are shared with TRBD2. V shed 4 bases and J 1 base; nucleotides not matched to a gene: 14. Germline lookup yields CDR1 DFQATT and CDR2 SNEGSKA (reference sequence). This CDR3 contains 18 residues. DNA for the CDR3: TGCAGTGCTAAGGGACTAGCGGAGGGGAGAGGACCCCAAGAGACCCAGTACTTC. Encoded protein: CSAKGLAEGRGPQETQYF.

A word on this clonotype: A clone one base away is much larger, so this may be a read error. The gene calls are TRBV6-1 and TRBJ2-7; D might be TRBD1 (6 bases). This CDR3 is 15 amino acids long. Trimming took 8 bases from V and 4 from J, leaving 21 bases between them. CDR1 MNHNS and CDR2 SASEGT come from the germline V gene. CDR3 loop: CASGQDPGDAYEQYF. CDR3 DNA sequence: TGTGCCAGCGGCCAAGACCCAGGGGATGCTTACGAGCAGTACTTC.

The V and J genes are TRBV7-6 and TRBJ2-7; D gene ambiguous. Per germline, CDR1 SGHVS and CDR2 FNYEAQ. With 5 bases removed from V and 4 bases from J, the gap between germline ends came to 12 bases. The CDR3 has 13 residues. The CDR3 coding sequence is TGTGCCAGCAGCCATGATTACTCTTACGAGCAGTACTTC. Protein: CASSHDYSYEQYF.

The chain joins TRBV29-1 to TRBJ1-2; D gene uncertain. Trimming pared 1 base from V and 0 bases from J, leaving 6 bases between. The CDR3 totals 13 residues. In germline, CDR1 is SQVTM, CDR2 ANQGSEA. The CDR3 nucleotides are TGCAGCGTTGAAGTCGGGGCTAACTATGGCTACACCTTC. This gives the protein CSVEVGANYGYTF.

A remark on this clonotype: Since a much larger clone is just one base distant, this may be a read error. As the CDR3 is not closed by the conserved phenylalanine or tryptophan, this likely results from a read error. This rearrangement joins TRBV12-5 to TRBJ2-2, with no clear D. The germline CDR1 and CDR2 sequences are LGHNT and FRNRAP. Deletions cut 6 bases from V and 2 bases from J, with 1 base between. This CDR3 region has 11 residues. The CDR3 DNA sequence: TGTGCTAGTGGAAACACCGGGGAGCTGTTTCTT. Encoded protein: CASGNTGELFL.

V gene TRBV11-3 combines with J gene TRBJ2-2; 8 bases are a match to TRBD2. Trimming removed 7 bases from V and 0 bases from J; junction bases left unmatched: 13. The CDR3 has 18 amino acids. The germline CDR1 and CDR2 sequences are SGHNT and YENEEA. In nucleotides, the CDR3 is TGTGCCAGCACCCTAGGGGCCCTAGCGGGCCCGAACACCGGGGAGCTGTTTTTT. Translated: CASTLGALAGPNTGELFF.

Notes on this clonotype: This sequence may be a read error, since a much larger clone differs from it by one base. The chain recombines TRBV7-3 with TRBJ2-7; D not resolved. The CDR3 covers 14 residues. CDR1 is SGHTA and CDR2 is FQGTGA in the germline V gene. V shed 5 bases and J shed 7 bases, with 18 bases lying between them. CDR3 coding DNA: TGTGCCAGCAGCCCTGATGAGCCCTACAATGAGCAGTACTTC. This encodes CASSPDEPYNEQYF.

As regards this clonotype: The junction shows a germline mismatch at one end, possibly a read error. The rearrangement uses TRBV7-2 and TRBJ1-1; no definite D call. This CDR3 spans 15 amino acids. Germline V gene lookup returns CDR1 SGHTA and CDR2 FQGNSA. The CDR3 nucleotides are TGTGCCAGCAGCGCCTCCCGGGCAGCTAACACTGAAGCTTCCTTT. It yields the protein CASSASRAANTEASF.

The CDR3 sequence is CSTIRDLNEKLFF. CDR3 nucleotide sequence: TGCAGTACTATCCGGGACCTTAATGAAAAACTGTTTTTT. The chain joins TRBV20-1 to TRBJ1-4, with D possibly being TRBD1 (5 bases). This CDR3 spans 13 amino acids. Trimming pared 8 bases from V and 4 bases from J, leaving 14 bases between. In germline, CDR1 is DFQATT, CDR2 SNEGSKA (reference sequence).

The V and J genes are TRBV7-3 and TRBJ1-1, with D hard to call. V lost 0 bases and J lost 7, with 24 bases in between. The V gene's germline CDR1 is SGHTA and CDR2 FQGTGA. This CDR3 region has 18 residues. The CDR3 spells CASSLTRLAERHHNEAFF. CDR3 in DNA: TGTGCCAGCAGCTTAACTAGACTAGCGGAGAGACACCACAATGAAGCTTTCTTT.

Remarks on this clonotype: At one boundary the junction diverges from the germline segment, which might be a read error. The gene calls are TRBV6-1 and TRBJ2-7; 7 positions agree with TRBD2. Germline V CDR1 and CDR2: MNHNS, SASEGT. This CDR3 is 16 amino acids long. Here the CDR3 reads CASREEGWTGGYEQYF. The CDR3 region has the DNA TGTGCCAGCAGAGAAGAGGGTTGGACCGGGGGGTATGAGCAGTACTTC.

This clonotype was observed many times. The DNA for the CDR3 is TGTGCCAGCAGCCCCCAGGGGGCCTTTCAGCCCCAGCATTTT. It codes for CASSPQGAFQPQHF. The chain joins TRBV6-5 to TRBJ1-5, with TRBD1 identical over 8 bases. This CDR3 spans 14 amino acids. The ends lost 6 bases at V and 6 bases at J; junction bases unmatched: 7. Germline CDR1 is MNHEY and CDR2 is SVGAGI.

This clonotype appeared many times. The J gene is TRBJ2-7, the V gene TRBV12-3 or TRBV12-4; D call uncertain. Trimming took off 6 bases at V and 2 bases at J, with 11 bases between the two ends. There are 13 residues in the CDR3. CDR3 sequence reads: CASRGSLAYEQYF. For the CDR3, the DNA is TGTGCCAGCAGAGGCTCCCTAGCCTACGAGCAGTACTTC.